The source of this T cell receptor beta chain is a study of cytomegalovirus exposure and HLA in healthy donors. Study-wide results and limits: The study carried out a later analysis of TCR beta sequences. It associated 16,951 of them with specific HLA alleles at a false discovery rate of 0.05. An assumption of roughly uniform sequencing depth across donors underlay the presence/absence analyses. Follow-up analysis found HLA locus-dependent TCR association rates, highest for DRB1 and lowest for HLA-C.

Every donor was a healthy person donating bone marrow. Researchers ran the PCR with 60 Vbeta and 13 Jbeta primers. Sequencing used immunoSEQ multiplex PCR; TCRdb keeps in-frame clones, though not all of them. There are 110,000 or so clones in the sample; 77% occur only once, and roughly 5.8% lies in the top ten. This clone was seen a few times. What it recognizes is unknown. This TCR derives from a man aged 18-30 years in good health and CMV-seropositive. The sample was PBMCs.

The DNA for the CDR3 is TGTGCCAGCAGTTTAATGGGCAGGACCTACGAGCAGTACTTC. It encodes CASSLMGRTYEQYF. V is TRBV28 and J is TRBJ2-7; D remains ambiguous. CDR3 length equals 14 residues. V dropped 2 bases and J dropped 2 bases, with 10 bases sitting between them. Germline V gene data show CDR1 as MDHEN and CDR2 as SYDVKM.